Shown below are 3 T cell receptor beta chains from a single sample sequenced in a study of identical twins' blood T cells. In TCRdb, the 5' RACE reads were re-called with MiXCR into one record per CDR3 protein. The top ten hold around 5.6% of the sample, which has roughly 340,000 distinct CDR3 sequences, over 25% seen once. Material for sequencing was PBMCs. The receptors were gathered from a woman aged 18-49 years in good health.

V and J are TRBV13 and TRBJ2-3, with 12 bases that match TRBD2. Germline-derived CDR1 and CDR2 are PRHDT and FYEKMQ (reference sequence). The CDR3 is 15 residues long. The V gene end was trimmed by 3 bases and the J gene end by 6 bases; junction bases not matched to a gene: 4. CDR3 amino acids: CASSLTSGSPDTQYF. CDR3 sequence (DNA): TGTGCCAGCAGCTTGACTAGCGGGAGCCCGGATACGCAGTATTTT.

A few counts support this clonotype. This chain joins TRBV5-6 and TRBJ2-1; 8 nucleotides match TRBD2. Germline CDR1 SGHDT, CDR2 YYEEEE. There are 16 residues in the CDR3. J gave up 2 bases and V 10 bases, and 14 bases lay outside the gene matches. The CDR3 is CAGLTQRESPYNEQFF. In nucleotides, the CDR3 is TGTGCCGGGTTGACCCAGCGGGAGTCTCCCTACAATGAGCAGTTCTTC.

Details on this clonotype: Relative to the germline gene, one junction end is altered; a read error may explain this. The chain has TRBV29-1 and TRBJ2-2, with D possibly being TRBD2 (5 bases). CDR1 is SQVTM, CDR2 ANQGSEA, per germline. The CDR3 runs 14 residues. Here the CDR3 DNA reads TGCAGCGTTGAAGGGGAGTGGAACATCGGGGAGCTGTTTTTT. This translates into CSVEGEWNIGELFF.